Listed below are T cell receptor beta chains from one sample, sequenced in a study of T and B cells in COVID-19 patients. MiXCR was run by TCRdb on the multiplex PCR reads, yielding one entry per CDR3 protein. The table lists fewer than 14,000 distinct CDR3 sequences, around 30% of them singletons. The sequencing sample was made of blood. These receptors all stem from a human donor with active COVID-19. CDR3s include the opening cysteine and the closing phenylalanine or tryptophan. The D gene is left open where the match is weak. For some rows the clone size is stated as once, few or many, or as a class when expanded; others skip it.

clone_size j_call v_call d_call cdr3_length cdr3_aa cdr3_nt
NA TRBJ2-5 TRBV21-1 NA 14 CASSIRQPQETQYF TGTGCCAGCAGCATCCGACAGCCACAAGAGACCCAGTACTTC
few TRBJ2-1 TRBV12-3/TRBV12-4 NA 15 CASRATGSSYNEQFF TGTGCCAGCAGGGCCACCGGGTCTTCATACAATGAGCAGTTCTTC
NA TRBJ1-2 TRBV7-6 NA 15 CASTKTGKANYGYTF TGTGCCAGCACCAAAACAGGGAAAGCTAACTATGGCTACACCTTC
medium-sized TRBJ2-3 TRBV15 NA 16 CATSRVISGTTDTQYF TGTGCCACCAGCAGAGTTATTAGCGGCACCACAGATACGCAGTATTTT
NA TRBJ2-3 TRBV5-1 TRBD2 16 CASSYGTSGNRDTQYF TGCGCCAGCAGTTACGGGACTAGCGGGAACCGAGATACGCAGTATTTT
medium-sized TRBJ2-7 TRBV6-2/TRBV6-3 TRBD1 12 CASRRTGREQYF TGTGCCAGCAGACGGACAGGGCGCGAGCAGTACTTC
few TRBJ2-3 TRBV28 TRBD1 12 CGTGGTPDTQYF TGTGGGACAGGGGGCACCCCGGATACGCAGTATTTT
few TRBJ2-7 TRBV6-5 TRBD1 13 CATYRGDSYEQYF TGTGCCACGTACAGGGGTGACTCCTACGAGCAGTACTTC
NA TRBJ1-6 TRBV18 NA 16 CASSLTGSSYNSPLHF TGTGCCAGCTCTCTCACGGGGAGCTCCTATAATTCACCCCTCCACTTT
medium-sized TRBJ2-3 TRBV19 TRBD2 17 CASSTRVAGTSTDTQYF TGTGCCAGTAGTACCCGAGTAGCGGGGACCAGCACAGATACGCAGTATTTT
NA TRBJ1-2 TRBV20-1 NA 12 CSASGDKEGYTF TGCAGTGCTAGCGGGGACAAGGAGGGCTACACCTTC
medium-sized TRBJ2-7 TRBV5-6 NA 13 CASSHEGPYEQYF TGTGCCAGCAGCCACGAGGGCCCCTACGAGCAGTACTTC
medium-sized TRBJ2-5 TRBV29-1 NA 13 CSVGRGVPETQYF TGCAGCGTTGGGCGTGGGGTACCCGAGACCCAGTACTTC
NA TRBJ2-2 TRBV20-1 NA 16 CSARDAGPANTGELFF TGCAGTGCTAGAGATGCGGGACCAGCGAACACCGGGGAGCTGTTTTTT
NA TRBJ2-3 TRBV12-3/TRBV12-4 TRBD1 17 CASSTLHRGRSTDTQYF TGTGCCAGCAGCACCCTACACAGGGGGCGAAGCACAGATACGCAGTATTTT
once TRBJ1-5 TRBV19 NA 17 CASSLGFGRYSNQPQHF TGTGCCAGTAGTCTAGGGTTCGGGAGGTATAGCAATCAGCCCCAGCATTTT
medium-sized TRBJ2-7 TRBV18 NA 14 CASSRTAISYEQYF TGTGCCAGCTCACGGACAGCGATCTCCTACGAGCAGTACTTC
few TRBJ2-1 TRBV7-2 NA 15 CASSSDRLGGNEQFF TGTGCCAGCAGCTCAGACAGACTGGGGGGCAATGAGCAGTTCTTC
NA TRBJ2-7 TRBV21-1 NA 13 CASSNLHAYEQYF TGTGCCAGCAGCAATCTCCATGCCTACGAGCAGTACTTC
few TRBJ1-5 TRBV5-5 TRBD1 16 CASSLHAGGEQSAQHF TGTGCCAGCAGCTTGCACGCAGGGGGTGAGCAATCAGCCCAGCATTTT
few TRBJ1-4 TRBV12-3/TRBV12-4 TRBD1 15 CASSPSSRDSEKLFF TGTGCCAGCAGTCCGTCGTCCCGGGACAGTGAAAAACTGTTTTTT
medium-sized TRBJ2-5 TRBV29-1 NA 15 CSVEGTVLRIETQYF TGCAGCGTTGAGGGGACCGTTCTGCGGATAGAGACCCAGTACTTC
medium-sized TRBJ2-1 TRBV11-1 TRBD2 17 CASSLGASGTSYNEQFF TGTGCCAGCAGCTTAGGTGCAAGCGGGACCTCCTACAATGAGCAGTTCTTC
medium-sized TRBJ2-3 TRBV12-3/TRBV12-4 TRBD2 16 CASSLGLAGGTDTQYF TGTGCCAGCAGTCTCGGACTAGCGGGGGGCACAGATACGCAGTATTTT
medium-sized TRBJ2-5 TRBV15 NA 15 CATSRPKKTQETQYF TGTGCCACCAGCAGGCCAAAGAAGACTCAAGAGACCCAGTACTTC
NA TRBJ1-5 TRBV19 NA 17 CASSIGFGRYSNQPQHF TGTGCCAGTAGTATAGGGTTCGGGAGGTATAGCAATCAGCCCCAGCATTTT
few TRBJ1-2 TRBV6-1 NA 12 CATSSRAVGYTF TGTGCCACATCCTCCCGGGCTGTCGGCTACACCTTC
NA TRBJ2-2 TRBV7-2 NA 15 CASSFGGANTGELFF TGTGCCAGCAGCTTTGGGGGCGCGAACACCGGGGAGCTGTTTTTT
NA TRBJ2-7 TRBV11-1 TRBD1 15 CASRQSRTGTYEQYF TGTGCCAGCAGACAGAGCCGGACAGGCACCTACGAGCAGTACTTC
NA TRBJ2-5 TRBV15 NA 16 CATSRTGTGGLQTQYF TGTGCCACCAGCAGAACTGGGACTGGAGGGCTACAGACCCAGTACTTC
NA TRBJ2-1 TRBV19 TRBD1 14 CASSIGTGHFGQFF TGTGCCAGTAGTATCGGGACAGGCCACTTCGGGCAGTTCTTC
few TRBJ2-6 TRBV12-3/TRBV12-4 NA 16 CASSDTQLGAANVLTF TGTGCCAGCAGCGACACGCAGCTAGGGGCGGCCAACGTCCTGACTTTC
few TRBJ1-2 TRBV6-2/TRBV6-3 NA 14 CASRNRDSSYGYTF TGTGCCAGCAGAAACAGGGACTCGAGCTATGGCTACACCTTC